This TCR beta chain derives from a study of blood T cell repertoires in COVID-19. The overall study: T cells, B-cell-depleted T cells, or PBMCs supplied cDNA or gDNA.

Trimming pared 0 bases from V and 4 bases from J, leaving 15 bases between. The CDR3 totals 16 residues. Germline V gene data show CDR1 as KGHSH and CDR2 as LQKENI. What the recovered Cohort 3 donors had was two negative PCRs, clearance, or symptom resolution. Under the authors' procedure: Researchers report that nucleated cell counts were estimated from reference gene primer amplification. The assay was immunoSEQ multiplex PCR, and TCRdb's table has in-frame clones only and misses some. The V and J calls and clone size are taken from that table; D and trimming were inferred from the DNA. The sample gives about 180,000 clones, approximately 82% of which show up once; 17% is in the top ten.

Source material: PBMCs or T cells enriched from blood (not recorded which). V gene TRBV18 combines with J gene TRBJ1-2; D ambiguous. The sequence was obtained from a woman in her forties or fifties who had recovered from COVID-19. CDR3 protein: CASSPPRGLVPYGYTF. The CDR3 coding sequence is TGTGCCAGCTCACCACCCCGAGGGTTAGTCCCCTATGGCTACACCTTC.